This TCR beta chain was found in a study of beta chain features in type 1 diabetes. The study's findings and limits: Any HLA effect on TCRB rearrangement was left unresolved by small sub-analyses.

Unmatched junction bases numbered 10, after V lost 4 bases and J lost 9 bases. The CDR3 length is 14 residues. CDR1 and CDR2 (germline): LGHNA, YSLEER. Remarks on this clone: The antigen is undetermined.

cDNA synthesis used the whole RNA isolate, giving expressed TCRB sequences. This table comes from immunoSEQ multiplex PCR, and its TCRdb copy is limited to in-frame clones, with some not included. Of under 450,000 clones in the sample, more than 12% were seen once. Sorting of CD4+ naive, central memory, regulatory and stem cell-like memory cells was performed via CD45RO/CCR7/CD25/CD127/CD95/CD27. The source material was naive CD4+ T cells from blood. The clonotype was recovered from a woman between 18 and 30 years old in good health. The genes are TRBV4-3 and TRBJ2-3, with 7 nucleotides matching TRBD2. The CDR3, as DNA: TGCGCCAGCAGCCGGACGGTGCTGGGAGGGACGCAGTATTTT. This gives the protein CASSRTVLGGTQYF.